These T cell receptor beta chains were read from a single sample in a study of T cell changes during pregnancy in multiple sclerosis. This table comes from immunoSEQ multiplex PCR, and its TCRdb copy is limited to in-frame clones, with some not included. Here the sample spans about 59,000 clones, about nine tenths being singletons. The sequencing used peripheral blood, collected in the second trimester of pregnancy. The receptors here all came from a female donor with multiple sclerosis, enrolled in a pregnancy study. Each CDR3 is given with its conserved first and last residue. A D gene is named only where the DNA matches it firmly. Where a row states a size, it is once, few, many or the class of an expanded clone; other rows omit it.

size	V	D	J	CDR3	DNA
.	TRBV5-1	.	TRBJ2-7	CASSLVGDRGYEQYF	TGCGCCAGCAGCTTGGTCGGGGATCGGGGTTACGAGCAGTACTTC
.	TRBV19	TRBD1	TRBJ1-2	CASSIDLRDRHPRYGYTF	TGTGCCAGTAGTATAGATCTTCGGGACAGGCATCCGCGCTATGGCTACACCTTC
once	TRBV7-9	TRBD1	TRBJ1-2	CASSLPLTGPRGYTF	TGTGCCAGCAGCTTACCCTTGACAGGGCCCAGGGGCTACACCTTC
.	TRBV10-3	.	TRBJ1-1	CAITGGGNEAFF	TGTGCCATCACCGGGGGAGGGAATGAAGCTTTCTTT
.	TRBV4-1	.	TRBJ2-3	CASSQNRDLTTDTQYF	TGCGCCAGCAGCCAAAACCGGGACTTGACCACAGATACGCAGTATTTT
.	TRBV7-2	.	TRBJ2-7	CASSFGGGPPYEQYF	TGTGCCAGCAGCTTTGGTGGGGGCCCCCCCTACGAGCAGTACTTC
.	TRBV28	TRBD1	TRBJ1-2	CASSPPTGSIPYGYTF	TGTGCCAGCAGTCCCCCGACAGGGTCTATCCCCTATGGCTACACCTTC
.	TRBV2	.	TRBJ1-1	CASSDRGRHTEAFF	TGTGCCAGCAGTGATAGGGGCAGGCACACTGAAGCTTTCTTT
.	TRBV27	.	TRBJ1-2	CASSLMNSNYGYTF	TGTGCCAGCAGTTTAATGAACAGCAACTATGGCTACACCTTC
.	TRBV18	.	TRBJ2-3	CASSYVTSTDTQYF	TGTGCCAGCTCGTATGTCACTAGCACAGATACGCAGTATTTT
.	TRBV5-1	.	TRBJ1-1	CASSFDRRNTEAFF	TGCGCCAGCAGCTTTGACAGGCGGAACACTGAAGCTTTCTTT
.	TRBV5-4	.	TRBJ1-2	CASSLVAYGYTF	TGTGCCAGCAGCTTGGTGGCCTATGGCTACACCTTC
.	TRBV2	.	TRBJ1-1	CASSGQNTEAFF	TGTGCCAGCAGTGGGCAGAACACTGAAGCTTTCTTT
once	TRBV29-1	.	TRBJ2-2	CSVTMSSNTGELFF	TGCAGCGTTACTATGTCGAGTAACACCGGGGAGCTGTTTTTT
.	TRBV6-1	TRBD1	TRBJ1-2	CASSEGQGADGYTF	TGTGCCAGCAGTGAGGGACAGGGGGCGGATGGCTACACCTTC
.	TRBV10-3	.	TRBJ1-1	CAISERAGDTEAFF	TGTGCCATCAGTGAACGGGCAGGGGACACTGAAGCTTTCTTT
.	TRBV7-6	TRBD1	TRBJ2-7	CASSLGGQGGEQYF	TGTGCCAGCAGCTTAGGGGGACAGGGAGGCGAGCAGTACTTC
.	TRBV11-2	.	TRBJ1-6	CASSAARQSSNSPLHF	TGTGCCAGCAGCGCCGCTCGACAGTCATCCAATTCACCCCTCCACTTT
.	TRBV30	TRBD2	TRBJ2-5	CAWSPRLAGGETQYF	TGTGCCTGGAGCCCAAGACTAGCGGGAGGGGAGACCCAGTACTTC
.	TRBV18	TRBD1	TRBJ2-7	CASSSTGGLTYEQYF	TGTGCCAGCTCATCGACAGGGGGCCTAACCTACGAGCAGTACTTC
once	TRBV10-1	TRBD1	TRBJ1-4	CASRRGTGTSTNEKLFF	TGCGCCAGCAGGAGGGGGACAGGGACCTCAACTAATGAAAAACTGTTTTTT
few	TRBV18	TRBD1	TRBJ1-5	CASSRQGPDQPQHF	TGTGCCAGCTCCCGACAGGGACCGGATCAGCCCCAGCATTTT
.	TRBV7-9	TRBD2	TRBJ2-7	CASSFEAGGPYEQYF	TGTGCCAGCAGCTTCGAAGCGGGGGGCCCCTACGAGCAGTACTTC
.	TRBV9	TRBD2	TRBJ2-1	CASSPTIGLDQNEQFF	TGTGCCAGCAGCCCGACCATCGGACTAGACCAGAATGAGCAGTTCTTC
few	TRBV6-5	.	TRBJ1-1	CASSYGTLEAFF	TGTGCCAGCAGTTATGGGACACTTGAAGCTTTCTTT
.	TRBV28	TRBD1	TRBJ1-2	CASSLGGTGLYGYTF	TGTGCCAGCAGTTTAGGGGGGACAGGCCTCTATGGCTACACCTTC
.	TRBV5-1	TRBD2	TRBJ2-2	CASSSPGGGDTGELFF	TGCGCCAGCAGCTCCCCGGGGGGGGGCGACACCGGGGAGCTGTTTTTT
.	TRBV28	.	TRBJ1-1	CASSSSWQFTEAFF	TGTGCCAGCAGCTCCTCCTGGCAGTTCACTGAAGCTTTCTTT
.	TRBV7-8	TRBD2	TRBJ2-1	CASSPGLATLYDNEQFF	TGTGCCAGCAGCCCCGGACTAGCGACTCTATACGACAATGAGCAGTTCTTC